This is a list of T cell receptor beta chains from one sample in a study of blood T cell repertoires in COVID-19. Method: immunoSEQ multiplex PCR; TCRdb's copy keeps in-frame clones and lacks some. Here the sample spans hundreds of thousands of clones, about 90% being singletons. The sequencing sample was made of peripheral blood. These receptors were obtained from a woman aged 18-29 years who had recovered from COVID-19. The CDR3 runs from the conserved cysteine through the conserved F or W. Fields, in order: V gene, clone size, J gene, D gene, CDR3 protein, CDR3 DNA. D genes are given only for firm matches. Rows may omit the clone size; those that give it use once, few, many or a size class.

>TRBV19|NA|TRBJ1-5|NA
CATGPTDSMEQPQHF
TGTGCCACAGGGCCCACGGACAGTATGGAGCAGCCCCAGCATTTT
>TRBV4-3|once|TRBJ1-4|NA
CASSQAQGSGHEKLFF
TGCGCCAGCAGCCAAGCTCAGGGGTCGGGACATGAAAAACTGTTTTTT
>TRBV25-1|NA|TRBJ2-5|TRBD2
CASSALAAGGRETQYF
TGTGCCAGCAGTGCGCTAGCGGCGGGAGGGCGAGAGACCCAGTACTTC
>TRBV11-2|NA|TRBJ1-2|TRBD1
CASSLPSGQGGFYGYTF
TGTGCCAGCAGCTTACCATCCGGACAGGGAGGGTTCTATGGCTACACCTTC
>TRBV5-1|NA|TRBJ2-2|TRBD1
CASSPGTGAANTGELFF
TGCGCCAGCAGCCCCGGGACAGGGGCCGCGAACACCGGGGAGCTGTTTTTT
>TRBV28|NA|TRBJ2-1|TRBD1
CASTGDRWGNEQFF
TGTGCCAGCACGGGGGACAGGTGGGGCAATGAGCAGTTCTTC
>TRBV7-8|NA|TRBJ2-3|NA
CASSLFSSTDTQYF
TGTGCCAGCAGCTTATTTTCTAGCACAGATACGCAGTATTTT
>TRBV19|NA|TRBJ1-2|NA
CASSIGQGDPYGYTF
TGTGCCAGTAGTATCGGGCAGGGCGACCCTTATGGCTACACCTTC
>TRBV18|NA|TRBJ1-1|NA
CASSLGSTEAFF
TGTGCCAGTTCACTCGGTTCCACTGAAGCTTTCTTT
>TRBV4-3|NA|TRBJ2-3|NA
CASSQDGGRVVTDTQYF
TGCGCCAGCAGCCAAGATGGGGGGAGAGTAGTCACAGATACGCAGTATTTT
>TRBV5-1|NA|TRBJ2-2|NA
CASSPGLLNTGELFF
TGCGCCAGCAGCCCGGGACTCCTGAACACCGGGGAGCTGTTTTTT
>TRBV5-1|NA|TRBJ2-2|TRBD1
CASSPGDRGPRELFF
TGCGCCAGCAGCCCCGGGGACAGGGGTCCCCGGGAGCTGTTTTTT
>TRBV5-1|NA|TRBJ2-3|NA
CASSLGGIPDTQYF
TGCGCCAGCAGCTTGGGCGGGATTCCAGATACGCAGTATTTT
>TRBV5-1|NA|TRBJ2-3|TRBD2
CASSPSTSGSTDTQYF
TGCGCCAGCAGCCCTAGCACTAGCGGTAGCACAGATACGCAGTATTTT
>TRBV30|NA|TRBJ2-3|NA
CAWSVEVGGTQYF
TGTGCCTGGAGTGTAGAGGTTGGAGGTACGCAGTATTTT
>TRBV5-1|NA|TRBJ1-1|TRBD1
CASGQGLGHTEAFF
TGCGCCAGCGGACAGGGGTTAGGTCACACTGAAGCTTTCTTT
>TRBV9|NA|TRBJ2-3|TRBD1
CASSADRATDTQYF
TGTGCCAGCAGCGCCGACAGGGCCACAGATACGCAGTATTTT
>TRBV6-5|NA|TRBJ2-2|TRBD2
CATSSRRGETGELFF
TGTGCCACCTCCTCCCGGCGGGGGGAAACCGGGGAGCTGTTTTTT
>TRBV10-3|NA|TRBJ1-2|TRBD1
CAISGDRGYGYTF
TGTGCCATCAGTGGGGACAGGGGATACGGCTACACCTTC
>TRBV4-3|NA|TRBJ2-4|NA
CASSQYDPRAGGNIQYF
TGCGCCAGCAGCCAATATGACCCACGCGCGGGCGGAAACATTCAGTACTTC
>TRBV6-1|NA|TRBJ1-1|NA
CASSETLLNTEAFF
TGTGCCAGCAGTGAGACATTATTGAACACTGAAGCTTTCTTT
>TRBV6-6|NA|TRBJ2-1|TRBD2
CASSYWTSGSNEQFF
TGTGCCAGCAGTTACTGGACTAGCGGGAGCAATGAGCAGTTCTTC
>TRBV30|NA|TRBJ2-3|TRBD1
CAWSGTGAWTQYF
TGTGCCTGGAGTGGGACAGGGGCCTGGACGCAGTATTTT
>TRBV6-5|NA|TRBJ1-3|TRBD1
CASSYDRAAGNTIYF
TGTGCCAGCAGTTACGACAGGGCCGCTGGAAACACCATATATTTT
>TRBV19|NA|TRBJ1-5|TRBD1
CASRETGGDYQPQHF
TGTGCCAGTAGGGAGACAGGGGGCGATTATCAGCCCCAGCATTTT
>TRBV19|NA|TRBJ2-1|TRBD2
CASSIFSGTSGLYNEQFF
TGTGCCAGTAGTATCTTTTCCGGGACTAGCGGTTTATACAATGAGCAGTTCTTC
>TRBV7-2|NA|TRBJ1-1|TRBD1
CASSLGQGHTEAFF
TGTGCCAGCAGCTTAGGACAGGGGCACACTGAAGCTTTCTTT
>TRBV9|NA|TRBJ2-1|TRBD2
CASSVGAGDEQFF
TGTGCCAGCAGCGTAGGTGCGGGGGATGAGCAGTTCTTC
>TRBV4-3|NA|TRBJ2-3|TRBD1
CASSRQARPGQVGDTQYF
TGCGCCAGCAGCCGACAAGCTAGGCCGGGACAGGTGGGAGATACGCAGTATTTT
>TRBV20-1|NA|TRBJ1-4|NA
CSASRAGAKEKLFF
TGCAGTGCTAGTAGGGCAGGGGCTAAGGAAAAACTGTTTTTT
>TRBV6-5|NA|TRBJ2-3|TRBD2
CASTSSSGRTDTQYF
TGTGCCAGCACTTCGTCTAGCGGGAGAACAGATACGCAGTATTTT
>TRBV6-5|NA|TRBJ1-5|NA
CASSFLKGSNQPQHF
TGTGCCAGCAGTTTTTTAAAGGGGAGCAATCAGCCCCAGCATTTT
>TRBV18|NA|TRBJ1-5|NA
CASSPLVDQPQHF
TGTGCCAGCTCACCACTAGTGGATCAGCCCCAGCATTTT
>TRBV7-2|NA|TRBJ2-3|TRBD2
CASSKSGLAGTDTQYF
TGTGCCAGCAGCAAATCGGGACTAGCCGGCACAGATACGCAGTATTTT
>TRBV27|NA|TRBJ1-5|NA
CASSFLQGTQPQHF
TGTGCCAGCAGTTTTCTACAGGGTACTCAGCCCCAGCATTTT
>TRBV5-6|NA|TRBJ1-1|NA
CASSWGDVSAFF
TGTGCCAGCAGCTGGGGGGACGTCTCGGCTTTCTTT
>TRBV27|NA|TRBJ2-1|TRBD1
CASSTGDPYNEQFF
TGTGCCAGCAGTACAGGGGACCCCTACAATGAGCAGTTCTTC
>TRBV6-1|NA|TRBJ1-3|NA
CASSEGAPSLDTIYF
TGTGCCAGCAGTGAAGGAGCCCCTTCGTTGGACACCATATATTTT
>TRBV7-9|NA|TRBJ2-5|NA
CASSLVGGTVQETQYF
TGTGCCAGCAGCTTAGTGGGGGGTACAGTACAAGAGACCCAGTACTTC
>TRBV9|NA|TRBJ1-6|TRBD1
CASSPTMTGSNSPLHF
TGTGCCAGCAGTCCCACCATGACAGGGTCCAATTCACCCCTCCACTTT
>TRBV9|NA|TRBJ1-3|TRBD1
CASSTRQGGNTIYF
TGTGCCAGCAGCACCCGACAGGGGGGAAACACCATATATTTT
>TRBV5-8|NA|TRBJ1-5|NA
CASSPGTQGREPQHF
TGTGCCAGCAGCCCAGGGACCCAGGGGCGCGAGCCCCAGCATTTT
>TRBV3-1/TRBV3-2|NA|TRBJ1-1|NA
CASSYRLMNTEAFF
TGTGCCAGCAGCTACAGGTTAATGAACACTGAAGCTTTCTTT
>TRBV6-2/TRBV6-3|NA|TRBJ2-2|NA
CASSSPKTNRESGELFF
TGTGCCAGCAGTTCTCCGAAGACTAACCGCGAGAGCGGGGAGCTGTTTTTT
>TRBV5-1|NA|TRBJ2-5|TRBD2
CASSPLGLAGQETQYF
TGCGCCAGCAGCCCCCTTGGGCTAGCGGGACAAGAGACCCAGTACTTC
>TRBV18|NA|TRBJ2-2|NA
CASSRADWNTGELFF
TGTGCCAGCTCACGAGCGGACTGGAACACCGGGGAGCTGTTTTTT
>TRBV9|NA|TRBJ1-4|NA
CASSPDGVGNEKLFF
TGTGCCAGCAGCCCAGACGGGGTTGGAAATGAAAAACTGTTTTTT
>TRBV7-8|NA|TRBJ2-5|NA
CASSFIPSPETQYF
TGTGCCAGCAGCTTCATCCCTAGCCCAGAGACCCAGTACTTC
>TRBV7-6|NA|TRBJ2-1|NA
CASSLAPDRTQRNEQFF
TGTGCCAGCAGCTTAGCCCCCGACAGGACTCAGAGGAATGAGCAGTTCTTC
>TRBV7-9|NA|TRBJ1-2|NA
CASRIKEGYTF
TGTGCCAGCAGGATCAAGGAGGGCTACACCTTC
>TRBV27|NA|TRBJ2-3|TRBD2
CASSFASGESGTQYF
TGTGCCAGCAGTTTCGCTAGCGGGGAAAGCGGTACGCAGTATTTT